The present T cell receptor beta chain was sequenced within a study of identical twins. The germline V and J ends were trimmed by 4 bases and 5 bases, with 14 bases remaining between them. Germline-derived CDR1 and CDR2 are SGHRS and YFSETQ. CDR3 length: 14 amino acids. From the 5' RACE reads, TCRdb called clonotypes with MiXCR, one entry per CDR3 protein. The sample yields about 250,000 distinct CDR3 sequences, about 14% seen once. This clonotype was seen a handful of times. This receptor was identified in a woman in her late teens or twenties in good health. The sequencing input was memory (CD45RO+) T cells sorted from blood. The gene calls are TRBV5-1 and TRBJ2-3; no clear D. CDR3 sequence reads: CASSTAEFQDTQYF. In nucleotides, the CDR3 is TGCGCCAGCAGCACGGCTGAGTTCCAAGATACGCAGTATTTT.